The source of this T cell receptor beta chain is a study of blood T cell repertoires in COVID-19. Assay: immunoSEQ multiplex PCR; the TCRdb copy retains only in-frame clones and omits some. The sample carries fewer than 100,000 clones, around 86% recorded once. CDR3 length: 14 residues. Trimming shortened V by 2 bases and J by 6 bases, and 13 bases separated the two germline ends. Per the germline V gene, CDR1 is MNHNY and CDR2 is SVGAGI (reference sequence). The V gene is TRBV6-6, the J gene TRBJ1-2; tentatively, D is TRBD1 (6 bases). The sequenced sample was peripheral blood. The clonotype was recovered from a man aged 60 to 69 with acute or convalescent COVID-19. This CDR3 is CASSYLTGSHGYTF. DNA for the CDR3: TGTGCCAGCAGTTACCTAACAGGGTCTCATGGCTACACCTTC.